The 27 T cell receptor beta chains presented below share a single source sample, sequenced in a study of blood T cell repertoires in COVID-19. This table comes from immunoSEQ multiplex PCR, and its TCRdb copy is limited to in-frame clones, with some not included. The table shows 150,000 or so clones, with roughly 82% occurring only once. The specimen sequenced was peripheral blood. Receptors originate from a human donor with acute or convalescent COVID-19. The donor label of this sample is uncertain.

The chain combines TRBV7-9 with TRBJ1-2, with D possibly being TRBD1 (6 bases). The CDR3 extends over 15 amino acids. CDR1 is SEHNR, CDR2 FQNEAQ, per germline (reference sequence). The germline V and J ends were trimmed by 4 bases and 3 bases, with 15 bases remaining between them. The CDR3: CASSSSSGADYGYTF. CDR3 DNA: TGTGCCAGCAGCTCATCATCAGGGGCAGACTATGGCTACACCTTC.

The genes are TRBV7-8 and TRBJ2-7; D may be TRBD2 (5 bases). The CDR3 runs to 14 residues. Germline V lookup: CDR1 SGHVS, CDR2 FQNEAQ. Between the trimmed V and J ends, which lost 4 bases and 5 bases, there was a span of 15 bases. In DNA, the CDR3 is TGTGCCAGCAGCTCCCGGACGGGGAGCCACGAGCAGTACTTC. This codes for CASSSRTGSHEQYF. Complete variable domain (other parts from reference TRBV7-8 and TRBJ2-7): GAGVSQSPRYKVAKRGQDVALRCDPISGHVSLFWYQQALGQGPEFLTYFQNEAQLDKSGLPSDRFFAERPEGSVSTLKIQRTQQEDSAVYLCASSSRTGSHEQYFGPGTRLTVT.

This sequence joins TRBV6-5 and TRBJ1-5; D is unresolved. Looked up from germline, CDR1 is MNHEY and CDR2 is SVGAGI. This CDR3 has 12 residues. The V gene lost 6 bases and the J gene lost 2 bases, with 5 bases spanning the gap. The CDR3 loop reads CASRAGNQPQHF. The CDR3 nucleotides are TGTGCCAGCAGGGCGGGCAATCAGCCCCAGCATTTT.

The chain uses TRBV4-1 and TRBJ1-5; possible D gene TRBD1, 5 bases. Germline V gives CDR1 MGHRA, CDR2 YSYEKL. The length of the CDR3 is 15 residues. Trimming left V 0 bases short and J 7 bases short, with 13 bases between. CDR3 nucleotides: TGCGCCAGCAGCCAAGAGGGGCAGGTTGTCCAGCCCCAGCATTTT. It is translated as CASSQEGQVVQPQHF.

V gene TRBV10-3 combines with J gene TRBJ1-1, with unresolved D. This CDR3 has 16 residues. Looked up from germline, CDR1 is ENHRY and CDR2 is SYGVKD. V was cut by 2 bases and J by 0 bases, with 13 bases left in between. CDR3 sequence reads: CAISEPSGSMNTEAFF. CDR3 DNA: TGTGCCATCAGTGAGCCCAGTGGGAGCATGAACACTGAAGCTTTCTTT.

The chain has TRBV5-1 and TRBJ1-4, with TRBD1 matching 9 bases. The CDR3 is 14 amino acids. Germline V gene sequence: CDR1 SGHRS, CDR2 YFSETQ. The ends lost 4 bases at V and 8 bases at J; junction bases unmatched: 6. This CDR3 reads CASSHDRGKEKLFF. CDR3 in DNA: TGCGCCAGCAGCCACGACAGGGGGAAGGAAAAACTGTTTTTT.

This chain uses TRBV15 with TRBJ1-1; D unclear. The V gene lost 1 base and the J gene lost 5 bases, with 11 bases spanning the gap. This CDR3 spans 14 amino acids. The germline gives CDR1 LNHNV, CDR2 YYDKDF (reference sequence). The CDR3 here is CATSRGGSRTEAFF. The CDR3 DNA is TGTGCCACCAGCAGAGGTGGGAGCAGAACTGAAGCTTTCTTT.

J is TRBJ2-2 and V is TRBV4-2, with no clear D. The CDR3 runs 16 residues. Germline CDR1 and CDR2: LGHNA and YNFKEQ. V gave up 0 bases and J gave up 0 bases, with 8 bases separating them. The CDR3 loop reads CASSQEATANTGELFF. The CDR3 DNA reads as TGTGCCAGCAGCCAAGAGGCCACCGCGAACACCGGGGAGCTGTTTTTT.

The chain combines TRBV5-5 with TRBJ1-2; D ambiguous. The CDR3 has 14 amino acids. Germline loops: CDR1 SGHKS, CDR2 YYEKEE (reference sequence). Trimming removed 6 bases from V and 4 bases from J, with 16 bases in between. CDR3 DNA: TGTGCCAGCAATGGCGGTGTTCTTCTCTATGGCTACACCTTC. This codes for CASNGGVLLYGYTF.

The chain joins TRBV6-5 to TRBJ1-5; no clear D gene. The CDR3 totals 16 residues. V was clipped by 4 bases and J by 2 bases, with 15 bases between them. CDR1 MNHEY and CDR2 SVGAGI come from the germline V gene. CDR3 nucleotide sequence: TGTGCCAGCAGTTCCCCAAGAGGTGTCGGCAATCAGCCCCAGCATTTT. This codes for CASSSPRGVGNQPQHF.

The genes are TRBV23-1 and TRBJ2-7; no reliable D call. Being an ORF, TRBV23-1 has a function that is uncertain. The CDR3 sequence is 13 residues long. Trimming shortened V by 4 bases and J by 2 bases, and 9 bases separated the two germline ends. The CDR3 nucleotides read TGCGCCAGCAGTCGTCACTTGGCCTACGAGCAGTACTTC. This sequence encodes CASSRHLAYEQYF.

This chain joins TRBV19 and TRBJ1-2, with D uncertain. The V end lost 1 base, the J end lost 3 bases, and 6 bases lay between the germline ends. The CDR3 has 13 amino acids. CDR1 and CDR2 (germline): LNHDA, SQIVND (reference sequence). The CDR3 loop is CASSIAPDYGYTF. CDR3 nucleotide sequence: TGTGCCAGTAGTATAGCGCCAGACTATGGCTACACCTTC.

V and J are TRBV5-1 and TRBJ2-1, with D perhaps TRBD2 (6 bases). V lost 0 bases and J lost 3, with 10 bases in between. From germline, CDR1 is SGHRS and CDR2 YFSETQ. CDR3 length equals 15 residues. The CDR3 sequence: CASSLDGGDYNEQFF. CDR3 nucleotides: TGCGCCAGCAGCTTGGATGGCGGGGACTACAATGAGCAGTTCTTC.

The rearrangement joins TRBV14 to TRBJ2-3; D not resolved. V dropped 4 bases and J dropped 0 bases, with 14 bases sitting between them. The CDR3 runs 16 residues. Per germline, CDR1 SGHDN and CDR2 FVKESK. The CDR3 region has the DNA TGTGCCAGCAGCCCAGATCGAGTATTTAGCACAGATACGCAGTATTTT. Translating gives CASSPDRVFSTDTQYF.

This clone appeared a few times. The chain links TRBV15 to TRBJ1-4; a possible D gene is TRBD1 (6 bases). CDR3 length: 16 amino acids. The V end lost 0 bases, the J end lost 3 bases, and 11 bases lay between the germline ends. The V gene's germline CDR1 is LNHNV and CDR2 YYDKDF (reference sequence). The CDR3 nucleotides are TGTGCCACCAGCAGAGAAGGGGGTAGGGCTAATGAAAAACTGTTTTTT. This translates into CATSREGGRANEKLFF.

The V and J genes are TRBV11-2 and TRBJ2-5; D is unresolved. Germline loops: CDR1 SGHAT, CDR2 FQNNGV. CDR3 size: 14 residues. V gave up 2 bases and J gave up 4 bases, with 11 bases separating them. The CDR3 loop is CASSLIGVVETQYF. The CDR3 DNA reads TGTGCCAGCAGCTTAATTGGTGTAGTAGAGACCCAGTACTTC.

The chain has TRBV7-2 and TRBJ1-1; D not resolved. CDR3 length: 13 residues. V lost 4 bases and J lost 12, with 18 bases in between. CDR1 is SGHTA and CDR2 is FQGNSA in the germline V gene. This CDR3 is CASSSDREDISFF. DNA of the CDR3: TGTGCCAGCAGCTCCGACCGCGAAGACATATCTTTCTTT.

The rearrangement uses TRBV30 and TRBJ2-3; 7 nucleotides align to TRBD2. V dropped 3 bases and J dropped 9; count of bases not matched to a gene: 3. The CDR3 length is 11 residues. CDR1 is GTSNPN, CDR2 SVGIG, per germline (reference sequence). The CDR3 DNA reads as TGTGCCTGGAGGGGGCGGGGGACGCAGTATTTT. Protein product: CAWRGRGTQYF. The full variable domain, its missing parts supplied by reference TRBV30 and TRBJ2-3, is SQTIHQWPATLVQPVGSPLSLECTVEGTSNPNLYWYRQAAGRGLQLLFYSVGIGQISSEVPQNLSASRPQDRQFILSSKKLLLSDSGFYLCAWRGRGTQYFGPGTRLTVL.

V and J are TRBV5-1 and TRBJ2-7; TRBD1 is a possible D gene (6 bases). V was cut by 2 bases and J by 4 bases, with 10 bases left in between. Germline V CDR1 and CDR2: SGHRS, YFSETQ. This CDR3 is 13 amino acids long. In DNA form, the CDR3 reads TGCGCCAGCAGCTTACAGGGTGGGTACGAGCAGTACTTC. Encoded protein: CASSLQGGYEQYF.

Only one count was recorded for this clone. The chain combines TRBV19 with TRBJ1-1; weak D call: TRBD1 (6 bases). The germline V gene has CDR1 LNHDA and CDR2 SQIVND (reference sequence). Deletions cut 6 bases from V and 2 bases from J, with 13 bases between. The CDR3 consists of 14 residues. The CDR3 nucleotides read TGTGCCAGTAGCCAAACAGGGCTTAACACTGAAGCTTTCTTT. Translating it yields CASSQTGLNTEAFF.

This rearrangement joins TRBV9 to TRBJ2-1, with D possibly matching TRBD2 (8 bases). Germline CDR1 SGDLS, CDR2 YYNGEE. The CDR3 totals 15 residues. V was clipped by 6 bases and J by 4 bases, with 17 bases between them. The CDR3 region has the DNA TGTGCCAGCACCCCGGGAGGGGGCCTTTACAATGAGCAGTTCTTC. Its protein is CASTPGGGLYNEQFF. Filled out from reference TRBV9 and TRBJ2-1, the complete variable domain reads DSGVTQTPKHLITATGQRVTLRCSPRSGDLSVYWYQQSLDQGLQFLIQYYNGEERAKGNILERFSAQQFPDLHSELNLSSLELGDSALYFCASTPGGGLYNEQFFGPGTRLTVL.

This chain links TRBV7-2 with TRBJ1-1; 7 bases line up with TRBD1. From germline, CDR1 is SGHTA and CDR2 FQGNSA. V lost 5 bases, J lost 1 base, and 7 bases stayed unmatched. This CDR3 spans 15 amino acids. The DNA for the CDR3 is TGTGCCAGCAGCCTTACAGGGGCTTGGAACACTGAAGCTTTCTTT. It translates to CASSLTGAWNTEAFF.

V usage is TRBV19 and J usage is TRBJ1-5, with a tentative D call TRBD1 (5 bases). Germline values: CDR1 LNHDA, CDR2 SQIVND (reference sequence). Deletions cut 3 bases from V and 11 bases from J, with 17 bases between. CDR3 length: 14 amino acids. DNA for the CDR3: TGTGCCAGTAGTATTCTGGCAGGGCATAAGGCCCAGCATTTT. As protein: CASSILAGHKAQHF.

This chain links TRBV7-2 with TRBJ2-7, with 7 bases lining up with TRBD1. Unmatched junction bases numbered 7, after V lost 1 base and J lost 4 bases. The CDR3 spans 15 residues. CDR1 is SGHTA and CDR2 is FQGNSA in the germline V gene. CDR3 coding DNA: TGTGCCAGCAGCTTAGGGGGACAGATAGCTTACGAGCAGTACTTC. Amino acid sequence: CASSLGGQIAYEQYF.

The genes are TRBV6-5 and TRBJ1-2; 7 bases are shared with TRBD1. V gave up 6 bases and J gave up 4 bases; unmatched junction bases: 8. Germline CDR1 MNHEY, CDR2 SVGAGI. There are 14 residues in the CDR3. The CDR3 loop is CASSPGQTLYGYTF. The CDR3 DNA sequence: TGTGCCAGCAGCCCGGGACAGACCCTCTATGGCTACACCTTC.

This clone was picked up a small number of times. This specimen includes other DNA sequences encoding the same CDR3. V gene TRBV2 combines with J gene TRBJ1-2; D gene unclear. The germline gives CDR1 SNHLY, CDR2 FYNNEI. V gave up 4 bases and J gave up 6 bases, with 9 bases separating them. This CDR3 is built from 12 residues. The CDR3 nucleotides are TGTGCCAGCAGTGTCCGGGGTAATGGCTACACCTTC. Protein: CASSVRGNGYTF.

The CDR3 sequence: CSVPTGGAGSTEAFF. CDR3 DNA: TGCAGCGTACCTACAGGGGGCGCGGGGAGTACTGAAGCTTTCTTT. The chain combines TRBV29-1 with TRBJ1-1, with 9 bases matching TRBD1. Trimming at V came to 6 bases and at J to 5 bases, leaving 13 bases not matched to a gene. Germline loops: CDR1 SQVTM, CDR2 ANQGSEA. This CDR3 spans 15 amino acids.